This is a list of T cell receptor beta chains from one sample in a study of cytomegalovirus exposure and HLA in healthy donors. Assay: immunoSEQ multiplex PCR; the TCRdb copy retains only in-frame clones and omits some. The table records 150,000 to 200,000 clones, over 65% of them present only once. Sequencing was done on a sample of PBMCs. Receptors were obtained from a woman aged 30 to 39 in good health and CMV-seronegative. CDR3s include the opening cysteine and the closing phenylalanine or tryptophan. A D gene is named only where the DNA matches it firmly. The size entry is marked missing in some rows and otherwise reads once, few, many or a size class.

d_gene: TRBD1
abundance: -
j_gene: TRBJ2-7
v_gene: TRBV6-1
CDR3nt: TGTGCCAGCAGTGAAGCGCCCTGGGGGACAGGGGGCGTCGGGCAGTACTTC
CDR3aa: CASSEAPWGTGGVGQYF

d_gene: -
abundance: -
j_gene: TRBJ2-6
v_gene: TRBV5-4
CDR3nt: TGTGCCAGCAGCTTGACACATATCTCTGGGGCCAACGTCCTGACTTTC
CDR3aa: CASSLTHISGANVLTF

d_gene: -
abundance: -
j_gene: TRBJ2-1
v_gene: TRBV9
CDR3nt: TGTGCCAGCAGCAGGATTAGCGGCTCCTACAATGAGCAGTTCTTC
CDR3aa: CASSRISGSYNEQFF

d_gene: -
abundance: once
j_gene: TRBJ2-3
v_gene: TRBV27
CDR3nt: TGTGCCAGCAGTCCATCCACAGATACGCAGTATTTT
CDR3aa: CASSPSTDTQYF

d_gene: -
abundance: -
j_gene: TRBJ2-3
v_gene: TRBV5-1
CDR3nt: TGCGCCAGCAGCTCAGCCGCTAGCCACACGCAGTATTTT
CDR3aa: CASSSAASHTQYF

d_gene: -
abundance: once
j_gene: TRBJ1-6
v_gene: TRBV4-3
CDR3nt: TGCGCCAGCAGCCAAGATAGCAGGGCTACCAGTTCACCCCTCCACTTT
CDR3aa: CASSQDSRATSSPLHF

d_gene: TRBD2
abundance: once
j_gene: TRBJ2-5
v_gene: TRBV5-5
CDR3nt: TGTGCCAGCAGCTTTGTTTCGGATGCGGGAGGGCCGAGGGAGACCCAGTACTTC
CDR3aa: CASSFVSDAGGPRETQYF

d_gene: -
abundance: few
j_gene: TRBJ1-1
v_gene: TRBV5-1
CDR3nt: TGCGCCAGCAGCGCTCCGGGACTGCCGAACACTGAAGCTTTCTTT
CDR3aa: CASSAPGLPNTEAFF

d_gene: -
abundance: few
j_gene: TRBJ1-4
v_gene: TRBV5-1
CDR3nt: TGCGCCAGCTCGAACCTAAATGAAAAACTGTTTTTT
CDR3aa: CASSNLNEKLFF

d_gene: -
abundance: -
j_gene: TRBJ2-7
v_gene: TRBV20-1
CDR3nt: TGCAGTGCTAGAGCCGGCTACGAGCAGTACTTC
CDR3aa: CSARAGYEQYF

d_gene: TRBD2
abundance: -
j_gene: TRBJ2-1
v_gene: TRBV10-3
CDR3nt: TGTGCCATTTCCTACGGACTAGCGGGAGCGGGAGAGCAGTTCTTC
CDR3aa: CAISYGLAGAGEQFF

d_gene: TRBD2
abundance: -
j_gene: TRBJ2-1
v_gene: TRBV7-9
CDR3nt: TGTGCCAGCAACTCCGCTCTCTCTAGCGGCTACAATGAGCAGTTCTTC
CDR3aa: CASNSALSSGYNEQFF

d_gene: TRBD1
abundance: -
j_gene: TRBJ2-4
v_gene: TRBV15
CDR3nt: TGTGCCACCAGCACCCTGGGACAGGGCAAAAACATTCAGTACTTC
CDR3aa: CATSTLGQGKNIQYF

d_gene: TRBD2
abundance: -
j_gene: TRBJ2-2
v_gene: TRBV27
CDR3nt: TGTGCCAGCAGTAAAGCAGCGGGAGGGCCGTCTCGGACCGGGGAGCTGTTTTTT
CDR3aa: CASSKAAGGPSRTGELFF

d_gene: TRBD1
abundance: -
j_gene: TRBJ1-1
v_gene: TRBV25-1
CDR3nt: TGTGCCAGCAGTGAATTGGGGACAGAATTGAACACTGAAGCTTTCTTT
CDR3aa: CASSELGTELNTEAFF

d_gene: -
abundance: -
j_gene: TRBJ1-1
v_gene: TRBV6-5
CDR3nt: TGTGCCAGCATTCCATCCCATACTGCGGGGGCTTTCTTT
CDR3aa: CASIPSHTAGAFF

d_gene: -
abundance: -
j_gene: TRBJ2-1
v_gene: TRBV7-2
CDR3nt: TGTGCCAGCAGAGCCAGACTAGGCTACAATGAGCAGTTCTTC
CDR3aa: CASRARLGYNEQFF

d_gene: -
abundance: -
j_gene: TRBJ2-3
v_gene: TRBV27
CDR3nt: TGTGCCAGCAGTTTTACAGGGAGAGATACGCAGTATTTT
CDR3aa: CASSFTGRDTQYF

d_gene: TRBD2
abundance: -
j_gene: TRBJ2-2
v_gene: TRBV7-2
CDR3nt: TGTGCCAGCAGCTTAGCTGGTAGCGGGGGGTCTTACACCGGGGAGCTGTTTTTT
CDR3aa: CASSLAGSGGSYTGELFF

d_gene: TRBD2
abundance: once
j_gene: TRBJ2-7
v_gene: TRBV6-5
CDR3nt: TGTGCCAGCAGACCAGGGACTAGCCGCGAGCAGTACTTC
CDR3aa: CASRPGTSREQYF

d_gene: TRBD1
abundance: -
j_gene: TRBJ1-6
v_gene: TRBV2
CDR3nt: TGTGCCAGCAAACAGGGGGCCGGGGATAATTCACCCCTCCACTTT
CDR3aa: CASKQGAGDNSPLHF

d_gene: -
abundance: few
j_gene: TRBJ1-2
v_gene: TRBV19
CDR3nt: TGTGCCAGTAGTATGACGGGTCGTTCGGGCTATGGCTACACCTTC
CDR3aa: CASSMTGRSGYGYTF

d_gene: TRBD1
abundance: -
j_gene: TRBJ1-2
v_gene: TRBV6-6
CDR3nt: TGTGCCAGCAGTTACCTAGGACAGGAAAAGTTTACAAGCTTC
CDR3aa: CASSYLGQEKFTSF

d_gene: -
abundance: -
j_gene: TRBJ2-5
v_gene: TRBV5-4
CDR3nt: TGTGCCAGCAGCTCCACCAAAAATGGACAGCGTCGGGGGACCCAGTACTTC
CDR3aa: CASSSTKNGQRRGTQYF

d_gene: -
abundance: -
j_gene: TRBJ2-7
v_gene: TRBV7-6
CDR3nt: TGTGCCAGCAGCTTAGAGACGGGACAGACTAGGGAGCAGTACTTC
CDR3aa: CASSLETGQTREQYF